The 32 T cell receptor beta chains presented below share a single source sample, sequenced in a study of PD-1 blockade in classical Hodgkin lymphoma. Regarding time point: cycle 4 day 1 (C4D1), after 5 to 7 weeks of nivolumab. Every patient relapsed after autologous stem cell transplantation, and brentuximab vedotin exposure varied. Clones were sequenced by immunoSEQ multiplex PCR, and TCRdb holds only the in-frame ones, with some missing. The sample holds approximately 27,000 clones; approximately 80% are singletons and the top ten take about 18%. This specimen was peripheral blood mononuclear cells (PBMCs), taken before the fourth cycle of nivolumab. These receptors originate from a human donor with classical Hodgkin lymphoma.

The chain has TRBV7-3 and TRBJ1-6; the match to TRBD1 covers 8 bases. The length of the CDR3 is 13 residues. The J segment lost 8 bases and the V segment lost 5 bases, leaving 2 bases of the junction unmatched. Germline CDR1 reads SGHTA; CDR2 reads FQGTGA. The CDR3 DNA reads TGTGCCAGCAGCCCGGGACAGGATTCACCCCTCCACTTT. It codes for CASSPGQDSPLHF.

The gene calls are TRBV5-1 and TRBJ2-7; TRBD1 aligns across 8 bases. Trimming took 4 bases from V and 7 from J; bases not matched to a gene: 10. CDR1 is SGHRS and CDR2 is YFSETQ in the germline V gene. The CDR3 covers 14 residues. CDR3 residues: CASSARDRPTEQYF. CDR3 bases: TGCGCCAGCAGCGCCCGGGACAGGCCAACTGAGCAGTACTTC.

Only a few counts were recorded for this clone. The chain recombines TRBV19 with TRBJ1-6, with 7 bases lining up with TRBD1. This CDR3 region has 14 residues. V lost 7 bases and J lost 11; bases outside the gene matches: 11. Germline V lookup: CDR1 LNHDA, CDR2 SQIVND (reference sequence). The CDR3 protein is CASMQTGLSTPLHF. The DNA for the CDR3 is TGTGCCAGTATGCAGACAGGGTTGAGCACACCCCTCCACTTT.

CDR3 residues: CASSFLGSNQPQHF. The CDR3 nucleotides read TGTGCCAGCAGTTTCTTGGGTAGCAATCAGCCCCAGCATTTT. This chain uses TRBV27 with TRBJ1-5; D is ambiguous. CDR3 size: 14 residues. CDR1 is MNHEY, CDR2 SMNVEV, per germline (reference sequence). V gave up 3 bases and J gave up 0 bases, with 6 bases separating them.

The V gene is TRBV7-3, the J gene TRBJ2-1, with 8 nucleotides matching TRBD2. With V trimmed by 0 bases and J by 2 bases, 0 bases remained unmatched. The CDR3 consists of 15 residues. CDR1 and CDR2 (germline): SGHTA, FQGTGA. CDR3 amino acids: CASSLTSGAYNEQFF. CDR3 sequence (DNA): TGTGCCAGCAGCTTAACTAGCGGGGCCTACAATGAGCAGTTCTTC. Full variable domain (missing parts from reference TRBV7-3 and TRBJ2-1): GAGVSQTPSNKVTEKGKYVELRCDPISGHTALYWYRQSLGQGPEFLIYFQGTGAADDSGLPNDRFFAVRPEGSVSTLKIQRTERGDSAVYLCASSLTSGAYNEQFFGPGTRLTVL.

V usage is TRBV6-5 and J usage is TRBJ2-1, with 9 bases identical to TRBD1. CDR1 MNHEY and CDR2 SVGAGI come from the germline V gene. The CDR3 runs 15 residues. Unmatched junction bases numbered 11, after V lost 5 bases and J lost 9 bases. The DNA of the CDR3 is TGTGCCAGCAGTCCCCGGACAGGGGAGGGTGGTGAGCAGTTCTTC. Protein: CASSPRTGEGGEQFF.

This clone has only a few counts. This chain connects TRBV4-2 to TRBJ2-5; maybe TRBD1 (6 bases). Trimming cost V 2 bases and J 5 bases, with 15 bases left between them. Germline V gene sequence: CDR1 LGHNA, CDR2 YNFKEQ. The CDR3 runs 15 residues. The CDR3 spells CASSQPQGSGETQYF. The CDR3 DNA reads TGTGCCAGCAGCCAACCACAGGGATCAGGGGAGACCCAGTACTTC.

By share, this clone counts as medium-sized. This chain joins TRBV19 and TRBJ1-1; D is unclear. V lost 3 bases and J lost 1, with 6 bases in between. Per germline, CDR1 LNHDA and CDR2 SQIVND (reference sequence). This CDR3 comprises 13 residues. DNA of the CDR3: TGTGCCAGTAGTATTAATGGGAACACTGAAGCTTTCTTT. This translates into CASSINGNTEAFF.

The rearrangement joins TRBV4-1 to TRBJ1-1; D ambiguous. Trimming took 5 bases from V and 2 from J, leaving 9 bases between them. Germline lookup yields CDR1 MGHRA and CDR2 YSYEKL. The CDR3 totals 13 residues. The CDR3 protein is CASSGRINTEAFF. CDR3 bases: TGCGCCAGCAGCGGACGGATAAACACTGAAGCTTTCTTT.

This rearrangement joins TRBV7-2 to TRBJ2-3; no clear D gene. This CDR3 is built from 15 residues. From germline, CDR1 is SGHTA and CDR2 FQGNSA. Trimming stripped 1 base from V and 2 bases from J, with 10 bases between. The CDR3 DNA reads TGTGCCAGCAGCTTAGGACTCGGATACACAGATACGCAGTATTTT. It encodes CASSLGLGYTDTQYF.

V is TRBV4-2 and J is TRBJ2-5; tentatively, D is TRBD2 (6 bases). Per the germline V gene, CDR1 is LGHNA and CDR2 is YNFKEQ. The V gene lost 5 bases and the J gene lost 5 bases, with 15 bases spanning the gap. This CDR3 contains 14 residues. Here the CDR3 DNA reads TGTGCCAGCAGCGTGTTCACGGGGGAGGAGACCCAGTACTTC. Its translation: CASSVFTGEETQYF.

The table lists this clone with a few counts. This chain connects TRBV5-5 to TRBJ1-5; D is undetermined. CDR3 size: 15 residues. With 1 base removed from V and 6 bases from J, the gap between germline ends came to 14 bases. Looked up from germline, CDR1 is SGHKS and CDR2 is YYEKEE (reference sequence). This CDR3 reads CASSLSGSQRQPQHF. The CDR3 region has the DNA TGTGCCAGCAGCTTGTCGGGGTCACAGCGTCAGCCCCAGCATTTT.

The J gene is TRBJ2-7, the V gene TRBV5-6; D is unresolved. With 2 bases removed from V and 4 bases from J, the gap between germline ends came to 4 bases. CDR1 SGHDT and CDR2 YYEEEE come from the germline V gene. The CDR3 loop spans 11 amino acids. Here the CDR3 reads CASSFLYEQYF. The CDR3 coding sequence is TGTGCCAGCAGCTTCCTATACGAGCAGTACTTC.

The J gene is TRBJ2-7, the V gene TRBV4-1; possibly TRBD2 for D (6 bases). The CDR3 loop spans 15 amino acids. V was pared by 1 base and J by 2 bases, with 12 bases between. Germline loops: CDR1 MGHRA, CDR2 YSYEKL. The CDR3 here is CASSQGGDPPYEQYF. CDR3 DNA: TGCGCCAGCAGCCAAGGCGGGGACCCACCCTACGAGCAGTACTTC.

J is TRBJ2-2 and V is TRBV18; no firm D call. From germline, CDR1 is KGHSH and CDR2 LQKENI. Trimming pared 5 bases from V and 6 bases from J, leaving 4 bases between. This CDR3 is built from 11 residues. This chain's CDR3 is CASSKSGELFF. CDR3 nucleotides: TGTGCCAGCTCAAAGTCCGGGGAGCTGTTTTTT.

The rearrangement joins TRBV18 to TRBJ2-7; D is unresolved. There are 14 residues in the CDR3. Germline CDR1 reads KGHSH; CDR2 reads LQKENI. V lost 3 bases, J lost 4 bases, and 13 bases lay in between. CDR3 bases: TGTGCCAGCTCACCTGGTAATACGGTTTACGAGCAGTACTTC. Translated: CASSPGNTVYEQYF.

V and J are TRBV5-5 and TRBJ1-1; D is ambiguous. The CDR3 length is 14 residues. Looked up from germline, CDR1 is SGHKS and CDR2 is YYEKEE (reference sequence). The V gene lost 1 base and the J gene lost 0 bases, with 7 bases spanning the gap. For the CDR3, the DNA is TGTGCCAGCAGCTTGTACCCCTTGAACACTGAAGCTTTCTTT. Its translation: CASSLYPLNTEAFF.

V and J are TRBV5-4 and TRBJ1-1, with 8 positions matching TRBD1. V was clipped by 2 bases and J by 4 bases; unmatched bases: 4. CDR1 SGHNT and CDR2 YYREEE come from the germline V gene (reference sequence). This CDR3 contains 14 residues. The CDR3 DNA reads TGTGCCAGCAGCTTAGGACAGGGACTCACTGAAGCTTTCTTT. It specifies CASSLGQGLTEAFF.

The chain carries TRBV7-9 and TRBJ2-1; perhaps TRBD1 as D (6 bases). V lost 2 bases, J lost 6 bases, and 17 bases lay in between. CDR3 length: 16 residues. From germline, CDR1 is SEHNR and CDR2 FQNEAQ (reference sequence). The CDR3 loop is CASSLPRTEGFNEQFF. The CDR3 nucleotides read TGTGCCAGCAGCTTACCTCGGACAGAGGGGTTCAATGAGCAGTTCTTC.

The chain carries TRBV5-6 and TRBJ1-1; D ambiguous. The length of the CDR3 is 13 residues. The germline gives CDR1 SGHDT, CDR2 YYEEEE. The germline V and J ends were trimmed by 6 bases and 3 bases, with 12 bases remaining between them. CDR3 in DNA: TGTGCCAGCATGAGAGAGTTGGACACTGAAGCTTTCTTT. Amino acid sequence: CASMRELDTEAFF.

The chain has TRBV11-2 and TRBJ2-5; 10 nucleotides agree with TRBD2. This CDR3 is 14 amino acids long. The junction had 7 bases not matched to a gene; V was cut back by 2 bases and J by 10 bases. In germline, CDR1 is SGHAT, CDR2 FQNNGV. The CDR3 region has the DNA TGTGCCAGCAGCTTACAAAGCGGGGGGGCCCTCCAGTACTTC. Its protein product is CASSLQSGGALQYF.

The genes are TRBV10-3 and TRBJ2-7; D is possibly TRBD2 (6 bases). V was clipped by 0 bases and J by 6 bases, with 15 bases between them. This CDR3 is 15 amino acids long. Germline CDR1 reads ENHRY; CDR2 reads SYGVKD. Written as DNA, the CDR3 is TGTGCCATCAGTGAGTCGAAAGGGACCGGGGGCGAGCAGTACTTC. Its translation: CAISESKGTGGEQYF.

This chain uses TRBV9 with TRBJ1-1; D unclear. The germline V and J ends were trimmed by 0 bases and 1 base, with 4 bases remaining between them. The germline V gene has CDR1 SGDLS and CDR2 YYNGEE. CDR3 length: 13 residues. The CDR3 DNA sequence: TGTGCCAGCAGCGTAGACAGGAACACTGAAGCTTTCTTT. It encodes CASSVDRNTEAFF.

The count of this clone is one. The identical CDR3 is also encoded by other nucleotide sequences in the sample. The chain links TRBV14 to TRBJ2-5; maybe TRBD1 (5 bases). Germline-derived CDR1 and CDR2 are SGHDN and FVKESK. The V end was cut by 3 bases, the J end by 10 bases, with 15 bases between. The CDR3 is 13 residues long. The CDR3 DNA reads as TGTGCCAGCAGCCAGGATCGTCAGGGTTTCCAGTACTTC. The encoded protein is CASSQDRQGFQYF. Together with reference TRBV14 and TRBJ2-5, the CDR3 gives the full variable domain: EAGVTQFPSHSVIEKGQTVTLRCDPISGHDNLYWYRRVMGKEIKFLLHFVKESKQDESGMPNNRFLAERTGGTYSTLKVQPAELEDSGVYFCASSQDRQGFQYFGPGTRLLVL.

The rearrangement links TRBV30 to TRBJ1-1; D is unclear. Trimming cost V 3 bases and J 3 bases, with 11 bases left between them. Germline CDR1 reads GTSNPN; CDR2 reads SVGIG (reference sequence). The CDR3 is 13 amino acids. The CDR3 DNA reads TGTGCCTGGAGCTTTCAGAGACACACTGAAGCTTTCTTT. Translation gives CAWSFQRHTEAFF. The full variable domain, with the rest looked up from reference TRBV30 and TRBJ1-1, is SQTIHQWPATLVQPVGSPLSLECTVEGTSNPNLYWYRQAAGRGLQLLFYSVGIGQISSEVPQNLSASRPQDRQFILSSKKLLLSDSGFYLCAWSFQRHTEAFFGQGTRLTVV.

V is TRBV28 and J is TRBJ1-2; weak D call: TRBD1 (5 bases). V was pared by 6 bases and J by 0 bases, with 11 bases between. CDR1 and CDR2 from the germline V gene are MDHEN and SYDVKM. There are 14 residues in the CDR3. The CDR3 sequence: CASRPDSSNYGYTF. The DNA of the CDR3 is TGTGCCAGCAGGCCCGACAGTTCTAACTATGGCTACACCTTC.

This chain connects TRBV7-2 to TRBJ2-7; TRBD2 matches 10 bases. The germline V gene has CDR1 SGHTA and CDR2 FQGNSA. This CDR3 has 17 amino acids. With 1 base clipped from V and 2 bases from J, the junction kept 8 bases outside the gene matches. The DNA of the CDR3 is TGTGCCAGCAGCTTAGAGAGTCTAGCGGGGGCCACCTACGAGCAGTACTTC. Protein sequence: CASSLESLAGATYEQYF. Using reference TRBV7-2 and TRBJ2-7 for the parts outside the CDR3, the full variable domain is GAGVSQSPSNKVTEKGKDVELRCDPISGHTALYWYRQSLGQGLEFLIYFQGNSAPDKSGLPSDRFSAERTGGSVSTLTIQRTQQEDSAVYLCASSLESLAGATYEQYFGPGTRLTVT.

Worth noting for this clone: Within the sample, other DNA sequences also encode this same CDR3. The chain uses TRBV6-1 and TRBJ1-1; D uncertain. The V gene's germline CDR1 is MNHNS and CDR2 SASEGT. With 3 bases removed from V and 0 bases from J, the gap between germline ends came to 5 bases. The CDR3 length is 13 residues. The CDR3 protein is CASSDGMNTEAFF. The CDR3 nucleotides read TGTGCCAGCAGTGATGGTATGAACACTGAAGCTTTCTTT.

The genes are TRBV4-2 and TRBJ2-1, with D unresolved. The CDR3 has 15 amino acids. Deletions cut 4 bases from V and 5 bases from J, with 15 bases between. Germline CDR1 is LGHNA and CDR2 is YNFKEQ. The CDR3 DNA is TGTGCCAGCAGCCGACGCCTACATCTGGACAATGAGCAGTTCTTC. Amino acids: CASSRRLHLDNEQFF.

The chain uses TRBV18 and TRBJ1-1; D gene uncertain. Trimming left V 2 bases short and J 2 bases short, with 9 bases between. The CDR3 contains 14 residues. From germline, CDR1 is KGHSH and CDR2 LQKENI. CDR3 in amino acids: CASSPYMANTEAFF. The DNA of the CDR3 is TGTGCCAGCTCACCATACATGGCCAACACTGAAGCTTTCTTT.

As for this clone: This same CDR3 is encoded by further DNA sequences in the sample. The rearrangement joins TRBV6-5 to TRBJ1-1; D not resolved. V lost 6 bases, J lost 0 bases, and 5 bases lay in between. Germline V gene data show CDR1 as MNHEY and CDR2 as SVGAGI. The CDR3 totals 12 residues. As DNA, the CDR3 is TGTGCCAGCAGAAAGTTGAACACTGAAGCTTTCTTT. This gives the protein CASRKLNTEAFF.

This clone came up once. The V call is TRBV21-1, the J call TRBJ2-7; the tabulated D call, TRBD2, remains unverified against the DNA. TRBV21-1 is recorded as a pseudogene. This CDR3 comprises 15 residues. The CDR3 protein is CASSKDGGSSYEQYF. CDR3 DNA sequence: TGTGCCAGCAGCAAAGATGGCGGTAGCTCCTACGAGCAGTACTTC.